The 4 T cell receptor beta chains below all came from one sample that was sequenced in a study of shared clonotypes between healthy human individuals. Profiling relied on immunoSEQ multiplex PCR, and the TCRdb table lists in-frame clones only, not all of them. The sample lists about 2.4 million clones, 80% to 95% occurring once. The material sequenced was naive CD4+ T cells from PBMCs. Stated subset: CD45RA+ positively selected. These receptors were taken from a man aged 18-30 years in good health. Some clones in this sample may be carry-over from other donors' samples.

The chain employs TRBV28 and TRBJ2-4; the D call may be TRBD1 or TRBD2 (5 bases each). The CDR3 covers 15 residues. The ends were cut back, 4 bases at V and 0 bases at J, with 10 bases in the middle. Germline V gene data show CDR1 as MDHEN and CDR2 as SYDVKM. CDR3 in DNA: TGTGCCAGCAGTTCAGAGGGGCTAGCCAAAAACATTCAGTACTTC. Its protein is CASSSEGLAKNIQYF.

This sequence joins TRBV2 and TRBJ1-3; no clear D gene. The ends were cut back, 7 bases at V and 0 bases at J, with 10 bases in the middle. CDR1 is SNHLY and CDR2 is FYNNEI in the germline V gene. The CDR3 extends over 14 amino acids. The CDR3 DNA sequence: TGTGCCAGCACCGGGCTAAGCTCTGGAAACACCATATATTTT. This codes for CASTGLSSGNTIYF.

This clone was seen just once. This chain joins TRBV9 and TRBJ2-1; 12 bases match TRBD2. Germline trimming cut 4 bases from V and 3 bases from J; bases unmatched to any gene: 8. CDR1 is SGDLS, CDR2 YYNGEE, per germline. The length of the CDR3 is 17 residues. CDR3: CASSPQGGLAGYNEQFF. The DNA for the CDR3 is TGTGCCAGCAGCCCCCAAGGGGGACTAGCGGGCTACAATGAGCAGTTCTTC.

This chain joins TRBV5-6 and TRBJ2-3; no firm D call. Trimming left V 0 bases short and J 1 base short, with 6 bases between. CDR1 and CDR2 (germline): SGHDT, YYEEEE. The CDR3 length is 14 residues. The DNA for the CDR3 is TGTGCCAGCAGCTTGGAGATCGGCACAGATACGCAGTATTTT. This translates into CASSLEIGTDTQYF.